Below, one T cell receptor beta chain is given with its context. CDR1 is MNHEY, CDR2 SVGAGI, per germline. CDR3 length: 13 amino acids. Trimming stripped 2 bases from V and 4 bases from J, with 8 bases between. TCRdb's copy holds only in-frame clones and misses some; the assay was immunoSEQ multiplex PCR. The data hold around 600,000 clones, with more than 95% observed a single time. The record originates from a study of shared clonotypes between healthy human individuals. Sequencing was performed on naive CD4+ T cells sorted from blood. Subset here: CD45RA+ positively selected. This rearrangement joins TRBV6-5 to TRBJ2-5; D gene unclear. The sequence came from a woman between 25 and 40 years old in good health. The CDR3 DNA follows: TGTGCCAGCAGTTACCTAGATGGAGAGACCCAGTACTTC. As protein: CASSYLDGETQYF.